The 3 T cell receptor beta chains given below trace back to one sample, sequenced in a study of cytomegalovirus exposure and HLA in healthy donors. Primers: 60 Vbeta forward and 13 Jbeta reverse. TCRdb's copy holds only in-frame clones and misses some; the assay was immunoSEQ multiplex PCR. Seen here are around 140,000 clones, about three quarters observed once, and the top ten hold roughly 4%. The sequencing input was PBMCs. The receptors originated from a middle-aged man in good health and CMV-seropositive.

DNA for the CDR3: TGTGCCAGCGGGTCAACAGCCAGTAGAGGGGAAAAACTGTTTTTT. This codes for CASGSTASRGEKLFF. The chain employs TRBV28 and TRBJ1-4, with unresolved D. The CDR3 contains 15 residues. Germline assignment: CDR1 MDHEN and CDR2 SYDVKM. The V gene lost 8 bases and the J gene lost 8 bases, with 21 bases spanning the gap.

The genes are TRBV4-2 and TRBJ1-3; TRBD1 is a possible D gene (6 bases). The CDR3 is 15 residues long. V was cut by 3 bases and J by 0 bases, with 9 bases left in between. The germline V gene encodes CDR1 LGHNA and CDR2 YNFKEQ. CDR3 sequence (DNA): TGTGCCAGCAGCCAGGACAGAAGCTCTGGAAACACCATATATTTT. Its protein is CASSQDRSSGNTIYF.

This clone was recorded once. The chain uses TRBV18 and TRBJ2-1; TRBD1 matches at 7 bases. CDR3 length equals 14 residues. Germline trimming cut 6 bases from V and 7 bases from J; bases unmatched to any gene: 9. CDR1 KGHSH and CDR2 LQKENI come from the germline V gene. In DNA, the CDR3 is TGTGCCAGCTCCTCCCGACAGGGATCGAATGAGCAGTTCTTC. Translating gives CASSSRQGSNEQFF.